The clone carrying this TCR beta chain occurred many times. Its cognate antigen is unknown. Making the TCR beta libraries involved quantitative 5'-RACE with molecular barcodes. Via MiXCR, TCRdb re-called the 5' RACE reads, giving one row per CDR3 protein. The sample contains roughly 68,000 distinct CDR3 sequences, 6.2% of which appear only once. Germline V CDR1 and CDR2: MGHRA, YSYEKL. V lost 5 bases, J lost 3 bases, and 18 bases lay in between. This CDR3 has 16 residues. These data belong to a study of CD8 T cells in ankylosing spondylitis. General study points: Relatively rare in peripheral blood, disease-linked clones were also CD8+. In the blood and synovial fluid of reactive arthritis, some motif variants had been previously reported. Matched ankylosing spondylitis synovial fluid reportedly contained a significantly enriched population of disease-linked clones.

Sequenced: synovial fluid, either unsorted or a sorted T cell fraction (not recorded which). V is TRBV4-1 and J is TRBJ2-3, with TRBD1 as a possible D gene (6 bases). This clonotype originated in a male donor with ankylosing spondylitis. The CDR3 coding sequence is TGCGCCAGCAGCTTAGGGAGTCAGGGGCCGACAGATACGCAGTATTTT. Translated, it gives CASSLGSQGPTDTQYF.